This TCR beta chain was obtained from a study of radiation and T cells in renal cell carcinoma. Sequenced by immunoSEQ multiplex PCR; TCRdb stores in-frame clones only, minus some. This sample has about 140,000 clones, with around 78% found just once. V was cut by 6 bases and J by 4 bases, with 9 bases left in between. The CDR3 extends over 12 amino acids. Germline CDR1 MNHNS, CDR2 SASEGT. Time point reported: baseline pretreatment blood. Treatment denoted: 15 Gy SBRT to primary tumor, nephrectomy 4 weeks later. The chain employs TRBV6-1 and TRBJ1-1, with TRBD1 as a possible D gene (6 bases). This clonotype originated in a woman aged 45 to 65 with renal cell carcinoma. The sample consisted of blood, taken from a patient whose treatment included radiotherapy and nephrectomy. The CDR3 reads CASRGAGTEAFF. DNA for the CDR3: TGTGCCAGCAGGGGGGCCGGCACTGAAGCTTTCTTT.